This TCR beta chain was profiled in a study of neurological immune-mediated disorders. Study conclusions and caveats: The most TCR clonal expansion was seen in HTLV-1-associated myelopathy, and the least was seen in multiple sclerosis, which fell below healthy controls. CDR3 amino acid sequences found in expanded clones were never shared across subjects, suggesting private repertoires in all groups.

Germline V gene data show CDR1 as SGHTA and CDR2 as FQGTGA. CDR3 length: 14 amino acids. V shed 5 bases and J shed 7 bases, with 15 bases lying between them. Source material was 2 million unsorted PBMCs, stored at -80 °C in RNAlater. On this clonotype: What it recognizes is unknown.

Synthesis of cDNA was performed by 5'RACE using 10-nucleotide random UMIs. TCRdb itself ran the 5' RACE reads through MiXCR, one entry per CDR3 protein. The top ten clones hold roughly 14% of a sample with more than 20,000 distinct CDR3 sequences, 15% of them seen once. The rearrangement joins TRBV7-3 to TRBJ2-1; a possible D gene is TRBD1 (7 bases). The specimen was PBMCs. The origin of this receptor is a female donor with HTLV-1-associated myelopathy (HAM/TSP). The CDR3 loop is CASSPPQGGNEQFF. CDR3 coding DNA: TGTGCCAGCAGCCCTCCCCAGGGGGGAAATGAGCAGTTCTTC.